Below, 14 T cell receptor beta chains from the same sample are listed, as sequenced in a study of shared clonotypes between healthy human individuals (dated by TCRdb to the early 2020s). The library was made by the immunoSEQ multiplex PCR assay. TCRdb took this table from immuneACCESS and kept in-frame rearrangements with V and J called. Such tables lack part of the clones; where checked against another copy, unresolved V genes explain under half of the gap, and the rest is unexplained. This sample holds 400,000 to 600,000 clones; around 95% were observed only once. The top ten clonotypes cover 0.055% to 0.075% of the sample. The sequenced material came from naive CD4+ T cells sorted from blood. Taken with the paper, the label for cell subset or site translates to: CD45RA+ positively selected. Source of these receptors: a woman aged 25 to 39 in good health.

This chain connects TRBV5-8 to TRBJ1-2; TRBD1 might be the D (6 bases). From germline, CDR1 is SGHTS and CDR2 YDEGEE. There are 15 residues in the CDR3. Trimming left V 3 bases short and J 4 bases short, with 16 bases between. CDR3 bases: TGTGCCAGCAGCTATGGAACCCCGGGGGCCTATGGCTACACCTTC. Amino acid sequence: CASSYGTPGAYGYTF.

The genes are TRBV19 and TRBJ1-1; D is undetermined. CDR1 LNHDA and CDR2 SQIVND come from the germline V gene (reference sequence). V lost 1 base to trimming and J lost 4 bases, with 13 bases between them. The CDR3 length is 15 residues. The CDR3 DNA reads TGTGCCAGTAGTATAGCGATATCCGTAGGCACTGAAGCTTTCTTT. This gives the protein CASSIAISVGTEAFF.

This clone was seen a single time. The chain carries TRBV4-2 and TRBJ2-1; 8 nucleotides align to TRBD2. The V and J ends lost 1 base and 3 bases, in that order; junction bases with no gene match: 5. The CDR3 consists of 16 residues. Germline loops: CDR1 LGHNA, CDR2 YNFKEQ. DNA of the CDR3: TGTGCCAGCAGCCAAGGGAGCGGGGGCCTCTACAATGAGCAGTTCTTC. It encodes CASSQGSGGLYNEQFF.

The chain carries TRBV28 and TRBJ1-4; TRBD1 agrees at 8 bases. The CDR3 contains 14 residues. Germline loops: CDR1 MDHEN, CDR2 SYDVKM. Losses at the gene ends were 6 bases for V and 8 bases for J; bases not matched to a gene: 8. The chain's CDR3 is CASSARTGREKLFF. In DNA, the CDR3 is TGTGCCAGCAGCGCACGGACAGGGCGCGAAAAACTGTTTTTT.

To note about this clone: The identical CDR3 is also encoded by other nucleotide sequences in the sample. The V and J genes are TRBV7-7 and TRBJ2-5, with D unclear. V lost 1 base to trimming and J lost 2 bases, with 5 bases between them. There are 13 residues in the CDR3. CDR1 is SSHAT, CDR2 FNYEAQ, per germline (reference sequence). This chain's CDR3 is CASSLDSQETQYF. The CDR3 bases are TGTGCCAGCAGCTTAGACAGTCAAGAGACCCAGTACTTC. Based on the CDR3 plus reference TRBV7-7 and TRBJ2-5, the full variable domain is GAGVSQSPRYKVTKRGQDVTLRCDPISSHATLYWYQQALGQGPEFLTYFNYEAQPDKSGLPSDRFSAERPEGSISTLTIQRTEQRDSAMYRCASSLDSQETQYFGPGTRLLVL.

The chain joins TRBV27 to TRBJ2-2, with 7 bases lining up with TRBD2. The V segment lost 1 base and the J segment 4 bases; nucleotides outside the gene matches: 3. Germline CDR1 reads MNHEY; CDR2 reads SMNVEV (reference sequence). The CDR3 covers 15 residues. As DNA, the CDR3 is TGTGCCAGCAGTTTATACGCTAGCGGCACCGGGGAGCTGTTTTTT. Translation gives CASSLYASGTGELFF.

This clone showed up just once. The same CDR3 also results from other DNA sequences found in this sample. V gene TRBV9 combines with J gene TRBJ2-3; D is possibly TRBD2 (5 bases). Trimming stripped 0 bases from V and 3 bases from J, with 8 bases between. Germline CDR1 and CDR2: SGDLS and YYNGEE. The CDR3 covers 14 residues. In DNA form, the CDR3 reads TGTGCCAGCAGCGTAGTGGGCGGGACAGATACGCAGTATTTT. Its translation: CASSVVGGTDTQYF.

V gene TRBV30 combines with J gene TRBJ1-2; D is unclear. Germline CDR1 reads GTSNPN; CDR2 reads SVGIG (reference sequence). This CDR3 is built from 11 residues. With 8 bases removed from V and 4 bases from J, the gap between germline ends came to 11 bases. The chain's CDR3 is CAVTATYGYTF. The CDR3 DNA sequence: TGTGCCGTGACCGCAACCTATGGCTACACCTTC.

The table lists this clone with a count of one. The chain combines TRBV15 with TRBJ1-3; D is undetermined. Trimming took 1 base from V and 4 from J, leaving 11 bases between them. CDR1 LNHNV and CDR2 YYDKDF come from the germline V gene (reference sequence). The CDR3 has 15 residues. In DNA, the CDR3 is TGTGCCACCAGCAGAGGTGGGGTGGAGGGAAACACCATATATTTT. Its protein is CATSRGGVEGNTIYF. Together with reference TRBV15 and TRBJ1-3, the CDR3 gives the full variable domain: DAMVIQNPRYQVTQFGKPVTLSCSQTLNHNVMYWYQQKSSQAPKLLFHYYDKDFNNEADTPDNFQSRRPNTSFCFLDIRSPGLGDTAMYLCATSRGGVEGNTIYFGEGSWLTVV.

V and J are TRBV19 and TRBJ1-4, with no clear D. Per the germline V gene, CDR1 is LNHDA and CDR2 is SQIVND (reference sequence). V lost 5 bases, J lost 11 bases, and 21 bases lay in between. The CDR3 loop spans 15 amino acids. CDR3 region: CASSGPGSRQRKLFF. The CDR3 coding sequence is TGTGCCAGTAGTGGGCCGGGCTCAAGGCAGAGGAAACTGTTTTTT.

Turning to this clone: The sample holds other DNA sequences that translate to the same CDR3. The rearrangement joins TRBV20-1 to TRBJ2-7; tentatively, D is TRBD2 (6 bases). This CDR3 is built from 11 residues. CDR1 DFQATT and CDR2 SNEGSKA come from the germline V gene (reference sequence). Trimming removed 6 bases from V and 4 bases from J, with 10 bases in between. CDR3: CSASGGYEQYF. CDR3 nucleotide sequence: TGCAGTGCCTCTGGAGGGTACGAGCAGTACTTC.

The chain uses TRBV5-6 and TRBJ2-6; 8 bases match TRBD2. V lost 1 base and J lost 2; bases outside the gene matches: 11. This CDR3 contains 19 residues. Germline values: CDR1 SGHDT, CDR2 YYEEEE. DNA of the CDR3: TGTGCCAGCAGCTTGCGCTTGGGTAGCGGGAACACTGGGGCCAACGTCCTGACTTTC. As protein: CASSLRLGSGNTGANVLTF.

This clone showed up just a few times. The chain has TRBV6-5 and TRBJ1-2, with D possibly TRBD1 on 6 matching bases. Per germline, CDR1 MNHEY and CDR2 SVGAGI. This CDR3 spans 14 amino acids. V lost 4 bases and J lost 3, with 12 bases in between. The CDR3 nucleotides are TGTGCCAGCAGTTCCTCACAGGGAGACTATGGCTACACCTTC. It yields the protein CASSSSQGDYGYTF.

The chain uses TRBV28 and TRBJ1-1; no firm D call. This CDR3 is built from 11 residues. The V end lost 6 bases, the J end lost 10 bases, and 12 bases lay between the germline ends. Germline values: CDR1 MDHEN, CDR2 SYDVKM. CDR3 nucleotides: TGTGCCAGCAGCTTAACGCAGGTAGCTTTCTTT. Protein: CASSLTQVAFF.